Below, 13 T cell receptor beta chains from the same sample are listed, as sequenced in a study of shared clonotypes between healthy human individuals. The assay was immunoSEQ multiplex PCR, and TCRdb's table has in-frame clones only and misses some. The data show roughly 1.4 million clones, less than 99% seen once. The sample comprised naive CD4+ T cells sorted from blood. Sample subset: CD45RA+ positively selected. Receptor source: a man between 25 and 39 years old in good health.

V and J are TRBV6-1 and TRBJ2-1, with D possibly being TRBD1 (5 bases). CDR1 and CDR2 from the germline V gene are MNHNS and SASEGT. Trimming pared 2 bases from V and 3 bases from J, leaving 5 bases between. The CDR3 totals 13 residues. The CDR3 region is CASSETGYNEQFF. DNA for the CDR3: TGTGCCAGCAGTGAAACAGGCTACAATGAGCAGTTCTTC.

As to this clone: In the same sample, other DNA sequences code for this CDR3. The genes are TRBV7-8 and TRBJ2-7; D gene uncertain. Germline CDR1 reads SGHVS; CDR2 reads FQNEAQ. V gave up 2 bases and J gave up 0 bases, with 5 bases separating them. There are 13 residues in the CDR3. CDR3: CASSLLRSYEQYF. As DNA, the CDR3 is TGTGCCAGCAGCTTACTACGCTCCTACGAGCAGTACTTC.

The V and J genes are TRBV7-9 and TRBJ2-3; no clear D gene. The CDR3 loop spans 15 amino acids. Trimming removed 1 base at V and 1 base at J, with 9 bases between. Germline loops: CDR1 SEHNR, CDR2 FQNEAQ (reference sequence). CDR3 nucleotide sequence: TGTGCCAGCAGCTTAGGTGGGCTGCGCACAGATACGCAGTATTTT. It translates to CASSLGGLRTDTQYF. Supplemented by reference TRBV7-9 and TRBJ2-3, the full variable domain reads DTGVSQNPRHKITKRGQNVTFRCDPISEHNRLYWYRQTLGQGPEFLTYFQNEAQLEKSRLLSDRFSAERPKGSFSTLEIQRTEQGDSAMYLCASSLGGLRTDTQYFGPGTRLTVL.

The chain couples TRBV25-1 to TRBJ1-1; 8 bases are a match to TRBD1. The CDR3 runs 16 residues. Germline values: CDR1 MGHDK, CDR2 SYGVNS. V lost 1 base, J lost 0 bases, and 4 bases stayed unmatched. This CDR3 is CASSESRTGLNTEAFF. CDR3 nucleotide sequence: TGTGCCAGCAGTGAATCCCGGACAGGGTTGAACACTGAAGCTTTCTTT.

V is TRBV29-1 and J is TRBJ2-2; 9 bases are a match to TRBD1. CDR1 SQVTM and CDR2 ANQGSEA come from the germline V gene. The V and J ends lost 6 bases and 4 bases, in that order; junction bases with no gene match: 3. The CDR3 totals 13 residues. In DNA, the CDR3 is TGCAGCGTACAGGGGGCCGGCACCGGGGAGCTGTTTTTT. Translation gives CSVQGAGTGELFF.

The chain is built from TRBV7-2 and TRBJ2-5; either TRBD1 or TRBD2 may supply D (5 bases each). The germline V and J ends were trimmed by 6 bases and 0 bases, with 8 bases remaining between them. The CDR3 has 13 amino acids. The germline gives CDR1 SGHTA, CDR2 FQGNSA. The CDR3 protein is CASRRGNQETQYF. The CDR3 nucleotides read TGTGCCAGCAGGAGGGGAAACCAAGAGACCCAGTACTTC.

The chain links TRBV28 to TRBJ2-5, with D unclear. Germline CDR1 MDHEN, CDR2 SYDVKM. The CDR3 loop spans 13 amino acids. Trimming removed 5 bases from V and 0 bases from J, with 7 bases in between. The CDR3 DNA reads TGTGCCAGCAGTATTACGGACCAAGAGACCCAGTACTTC. It translates to CASSITDQETQYF.

The chain uses TRBV5-5 and TRBJ1-2; no firm D call. V shed 0 bases and J shed 4 bases, with 7 bases lying between them. CDR1 SGHKS and CDR2 YYEKEE come from the germline V gene (reference sequence). The CDR3 spans 13 residues. The CDR3 here is CASSLGQLYGYTF. The CDR3 DNA is TGTGCCAGCAGCTTGGGGCAGCTCTATGGCTACACCTTC.

The chain has TRBV6-4 and TRBJ2-7; unclear D gene. Trimming left V 0 bases short and J 9 bases short, with 12 bases between. Per the germline V gene, CDR1 is MRHNA and CDR2 is SNTAGT. The CDR3 is 13 residues long. The CDR3 loop is CASSDSRMSRQYF. The CDR3 DNA reads TGTGCCAGCAGTGACTCGAGAATGTCCCGGCAGTACTTC.

The chain's CDR3 is CASSPRLAHEQFF. DNA for the CDR3: TGTGCCAGCAGTCCGCGACTAGCCCATGAGCAGTTCTTC. The chain carries TRBV27 and TRBJ2-1; 7 positions match TRBD2. From germline, CDR1 is MNHEY and CDR2 SMNVEV (reference sequence). The trim removed 5 bases at V and 8 bases at J, leaving 6 bases unmatched. The CDR3 is made up of 13 amino acids.

J is TRBJ1-5 and V is TRBV5-8; D is possibly TRBD1 (6 bases). The CDR3 is 15 amino acids. From germline, CDR1 is SGHTS and CDR2 YDEGEE. V was trimmed by 3 bases and J by 4 bases, leaving 14 bases between them. The CDR3 reads CASSSSTGVNQPQHF. The CDR3 DNA reads TGTGCCAGCAGCTCGTCGACAGGCGTTAATCAGCCCCAGCATTTT.

The chain joins TRBV19 to TRBJ2-7, with TRBD1 matching 10 bases. Germline values: CDR1 LNHDA, CDR2 SQIVND (reference sequence). V trimming: 5 bases; J trimming: 3 bases; junction bases outside the gene matches: 10. The CDR3 runs to 16 residues. The CDR3 is CASSLLSGTGDYEQYF. The CDR3 DNA sequence: TGTGCCAGTAGTCTCCTCTCTGGGACAGGGGACTACGAGCAGTACTTC.

This chain links TRBV5-4 with TRBJ2-7; TRBD2 agrees at 10 bases. Germline lookup yields CDR1 SGHNT and CDR2 YYREEE (reference sequence). The CDR3 is 15 amino acids. V lost 1 base and J lost 6; bases outside the gene matches: 7. The CDR3 sequence: CASSLPSGSPSEQYF. The CDR3 DNA follows: TGTGCCAGCAGCTTGCCTAGCGGGAGCCCCTCCGAGCAGTACTTC.